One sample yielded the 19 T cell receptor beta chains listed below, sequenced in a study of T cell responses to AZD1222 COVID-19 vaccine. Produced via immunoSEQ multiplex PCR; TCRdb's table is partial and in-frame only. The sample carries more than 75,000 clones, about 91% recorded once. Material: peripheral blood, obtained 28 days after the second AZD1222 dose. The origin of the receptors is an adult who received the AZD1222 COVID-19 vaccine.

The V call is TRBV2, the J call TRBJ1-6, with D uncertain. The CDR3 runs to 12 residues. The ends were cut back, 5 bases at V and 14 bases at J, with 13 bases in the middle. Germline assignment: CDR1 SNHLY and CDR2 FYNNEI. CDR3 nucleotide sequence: TGTGCCAGCAGTCCCACCGGAGCCACCCTCCACTTT. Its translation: CASSPTGATLHF.

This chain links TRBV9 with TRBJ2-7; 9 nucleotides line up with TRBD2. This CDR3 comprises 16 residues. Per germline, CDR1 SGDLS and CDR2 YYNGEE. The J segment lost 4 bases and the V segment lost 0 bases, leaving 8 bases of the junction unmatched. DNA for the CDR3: TGTGCCAGCAGCGTAGCGGCGGGAGGGCTTTTGTACGAGCAGTACTTC. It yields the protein CASSVAAGGLLYEQYF.

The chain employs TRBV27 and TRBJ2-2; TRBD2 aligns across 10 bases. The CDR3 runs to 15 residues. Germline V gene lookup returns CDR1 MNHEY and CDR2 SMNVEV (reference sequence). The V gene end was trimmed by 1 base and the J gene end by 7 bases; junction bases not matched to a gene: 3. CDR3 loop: CASSLYLAGVGELFF. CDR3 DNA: TGTGCCAGCAGTTTATACCTAGCGGGAGTCGGGGAGCTGTTTTTT.

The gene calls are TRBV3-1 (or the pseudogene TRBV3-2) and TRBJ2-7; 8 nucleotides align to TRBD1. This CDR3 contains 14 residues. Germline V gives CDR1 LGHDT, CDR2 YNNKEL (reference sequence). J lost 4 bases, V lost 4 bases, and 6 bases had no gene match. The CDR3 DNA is TGTGCCAGCAGCCTAGGGACAGGTCCATACGAGCAGTACTTC. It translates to CASSLGTGPYEQYF.

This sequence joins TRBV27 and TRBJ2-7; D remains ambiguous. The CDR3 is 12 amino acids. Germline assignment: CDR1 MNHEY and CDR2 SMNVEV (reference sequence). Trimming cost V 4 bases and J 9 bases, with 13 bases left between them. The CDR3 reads CASSSWRMVQYF. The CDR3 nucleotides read TGTGCCAGCAGTTCCTGGAGAATGGTGCAGTACTTC.

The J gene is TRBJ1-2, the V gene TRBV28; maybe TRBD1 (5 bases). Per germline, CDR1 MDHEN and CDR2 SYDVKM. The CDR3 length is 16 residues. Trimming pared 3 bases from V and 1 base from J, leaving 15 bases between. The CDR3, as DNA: TGTGCCAGCAGTTTCCCAACCGGACACTATAACTATGGCTACACCTTC. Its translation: CASSFPTGHYNYGYTF.

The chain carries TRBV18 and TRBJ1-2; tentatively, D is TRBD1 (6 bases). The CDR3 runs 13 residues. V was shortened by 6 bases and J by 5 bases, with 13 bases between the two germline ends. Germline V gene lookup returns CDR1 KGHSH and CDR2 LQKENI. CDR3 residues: CASSSGAGYGYTF. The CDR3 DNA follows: TGTGCCAGCTCGTCGGGGGCTGGTTATGGCTACACCTTC.

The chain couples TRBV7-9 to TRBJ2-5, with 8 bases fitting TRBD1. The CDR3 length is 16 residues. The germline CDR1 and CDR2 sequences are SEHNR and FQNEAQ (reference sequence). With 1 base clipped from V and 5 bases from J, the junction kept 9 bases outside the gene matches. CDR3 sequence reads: CASSLGSSGGRETQYF. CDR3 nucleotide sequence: TGTGCCAGCAGCTTAGGGTCTTCAGGGGGCAGGGAGACCCAGTACTTC.

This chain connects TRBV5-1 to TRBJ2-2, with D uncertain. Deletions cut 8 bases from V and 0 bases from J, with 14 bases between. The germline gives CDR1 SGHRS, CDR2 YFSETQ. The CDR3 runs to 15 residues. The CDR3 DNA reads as TGCGCCAGTCAAGGCAGCCCTACGAACACCGGGGAGCTGTTTTTT. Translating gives CASQGSPTNTGELFF. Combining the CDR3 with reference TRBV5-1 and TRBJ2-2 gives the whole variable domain KAGVTQTPRYLIKTRGQQVTLSCSPISGHRSVSWYQQTPGQGLQFLFEYFSETQRNKGNFPGRFSGRQFSNSRSEMNVSTLELGDSALYLCASQGSPTNTGELFFGEGSRLTVL.

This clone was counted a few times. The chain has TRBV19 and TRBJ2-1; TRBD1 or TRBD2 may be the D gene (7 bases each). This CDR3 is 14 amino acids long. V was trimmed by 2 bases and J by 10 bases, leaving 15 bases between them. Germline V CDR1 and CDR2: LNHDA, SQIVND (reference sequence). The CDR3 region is CASSISSQGGEQFF. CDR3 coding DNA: TGTGCCAGTAGTATATCCTCCCAGGGGGGGGAGCAGTTCTTC.

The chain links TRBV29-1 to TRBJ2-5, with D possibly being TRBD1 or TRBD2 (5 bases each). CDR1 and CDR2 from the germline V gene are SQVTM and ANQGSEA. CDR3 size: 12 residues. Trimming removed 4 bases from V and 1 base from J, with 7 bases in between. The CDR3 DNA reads TGCAGCGTTGGGGGGACCCAAGAGACCCAGTACTTC. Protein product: CSVGGTQETQYF. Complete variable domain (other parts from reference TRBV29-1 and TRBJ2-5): SAVISQKPSRDICQRGTSLTIQCQVDSQVTMMFWYRQQPGQSLTLIATANQGSEATYESGFVIDKFPISRPNLTFSTLTVSNMSPEDSSIYLCSVGGTQETQYFGPGTRLLVL.

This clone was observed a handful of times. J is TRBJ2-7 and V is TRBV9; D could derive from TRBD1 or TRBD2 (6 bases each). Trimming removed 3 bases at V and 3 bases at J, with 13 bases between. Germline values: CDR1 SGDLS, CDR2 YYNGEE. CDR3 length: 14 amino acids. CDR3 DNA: TGTGCCAGCAGCGCAGGGGACTCCCTCTACGAGCAGTACTTC. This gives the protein CASSAGDSLYEQYF.

CDR3 coding DNA: TGTGCCAGCAGTTTATACGTGGGGACAGGGGGTAATTCACCCCTCCACTTT. Its translation is CASSLYVGTGGNSPLHF. The chain has TRBV28 and TRBJ1-6, with 11 positions matching TRBD1. This CDR3 region has 17 residues. Germline CDR1 reads MDHEN; CDR2 reads SYDVKM. Losses at the gene ends were 1 base for V and 6 bases for J; bases not matched to a gene: 5.

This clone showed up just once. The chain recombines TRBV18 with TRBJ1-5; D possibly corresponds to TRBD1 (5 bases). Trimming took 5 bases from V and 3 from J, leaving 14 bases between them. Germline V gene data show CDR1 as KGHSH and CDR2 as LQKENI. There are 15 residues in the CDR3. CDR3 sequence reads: CASSGGGGNNQPQHF. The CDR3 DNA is TGTGCCAGCTCAGGGGGAGGAGGGAACAATCAGCCCCAGCATTTT.

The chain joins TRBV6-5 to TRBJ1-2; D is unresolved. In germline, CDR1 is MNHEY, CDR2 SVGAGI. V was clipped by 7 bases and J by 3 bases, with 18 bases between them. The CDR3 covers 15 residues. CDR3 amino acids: CASTADRDAHYGYTF. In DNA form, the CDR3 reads TGTGCCAGCACCGCTGACCGAGACGCGCACTATGGCTACACCTTC.

The CDR3 loop is CASSAGRQQNQPQHF. The DNA of the CDR3 is TGTGCCAGCAGCGCGGGGCGACAGCAAAATCAGCCCCAGCATTTT. The rearrangement joins TRBV9 to TRBJ1-5; D might be TRBD1 (5 bases). Trimming left V 3 bases short and J 4 bases short, with 14 bases between. Germline CDR1 is SGDLS and CDR2 is YYNGEE. This CDR3 contains 15 residues.

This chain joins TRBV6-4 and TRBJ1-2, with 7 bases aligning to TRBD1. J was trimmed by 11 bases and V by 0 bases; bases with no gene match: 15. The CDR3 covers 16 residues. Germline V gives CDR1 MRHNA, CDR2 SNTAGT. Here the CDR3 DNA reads TGTGCCAGCAGTGACTCGGGGACAGCCCGACGATATGATTACACCTTC. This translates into CASSDSGTARRYDYTF.

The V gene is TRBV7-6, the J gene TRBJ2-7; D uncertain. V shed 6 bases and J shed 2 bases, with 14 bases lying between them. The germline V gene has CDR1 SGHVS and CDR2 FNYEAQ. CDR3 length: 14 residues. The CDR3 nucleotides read TGTGCCAGCAGTTTCCAAACCTCGGCCTACGAGCAGTACTTC. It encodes CASSFQTSAYEQYF.

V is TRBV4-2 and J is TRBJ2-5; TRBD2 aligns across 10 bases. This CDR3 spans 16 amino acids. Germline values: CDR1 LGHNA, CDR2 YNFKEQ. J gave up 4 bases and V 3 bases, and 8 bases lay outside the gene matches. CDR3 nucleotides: TGTGCCAGCAGCCAGGGCTCTAGCGGGGGAGGAGAGACCCAGTACTTC. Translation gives CASSQGSSGGGETQYF.